Below are 9 T cell receptor beta chains sequenced from a single sample in a study of CD8 T cell repertoires and HIV-1 epitope variants. These receptors lack a known antigen. Data came from immunoSEQ multiplex PCR; TCRdb stores just in-frame clones and leaves some out. The sample holds about 5,800 clones, roughly 70% seen once. Material for sequencing was cultured CD8+ T cells derived from PBMCs. The receptors originated from a male donor with HIV.

J is TRBJ2-7 and V is TRBV25-1, with D unresolved. Trimming shortened V by 2 bases and J by 0 bases, and 5 bases separated the two germline ends. The CDR3 consists of 13 residues. Germline-derived CDR1 and CDR2 are MGHDK and SYGVNS. In DNA form, the CDR3 reads TGTGCCAGCAGTGAAGGCATCTCCTACGAGCAGTACTTC. Translated: CASSEGISYEQYF.

The rearrangement uses TRBV6-4 and TRBJ1-1, with 9 bases matching TRBD1. The CDR3 sequence is 15 residues long. After removal of 9 bases from V and 0 bases from J, the junction contained 8 bases not matched to a gene. Per the germline V gene, CDR1 is MRHNA and CDR2 is SNTAGT. The CDR3 bases are TGTGCCAGGTTACGGGACAGGGACCTGAACACTGAAGCTTTCTTT. Translated, it gives CARLRDRDLNTEAFF.

The rearrangement links TRBV19 to TRBJ1-1; 7 positions agree with TRBD1. CDR1 and CDR2 from the germline V gene are LNHDA and SQIVND (reference sequence). Trimming took 3 bases from V and 3 from J; bases not matched to a gene: 4. The CDR3 runs 14 residues. The DNA of the CDR3 is TGTGCCAGTAGTATCGGCAGGGGGGACACTGAAGCTTTCTTT. Protein sequence: CASSIGRGDTEAFF.

The rearrangement joins TRBV28 to TRBJ1-2, with D possibly being TRBD1 (6 bases). V was trimmed by 3 bases and J by 7 bases, leaving 15 bases between them. CDR3 length: 14 residues. Germline V gene data show CDR1 as MDHEN and CDR2 as SYDVKM. The CDR3 here is CASSLASDSRGYTF. CDR3 in DNA: TGTGCCAGCAGTTTGGCCTCGGACAGCCGTGGCTACACCTTC.

The chain couples TRBV4-1 to TRBJ2-5; 7 bases agree with TRBD2. The CDR3 has 17 amino acids. The V and J ends lost 0 bases and 2 bases, in that order; junction bases with no gene match: 9. Per germline, CDR1 MGHRA and CDR2 YSYEKL. The CDR3 loop reads CASSQDRAGAQQETQYF. CDR3 bases: TGCGCCAGCAGCCAAGATCGTGCGGGAGCACAACAAGAGACCCAGTACTTC.

This sequence joins TRBV6-5 and TRBJ1-4; D call uncertain. The CDR3 is made up of 16 amino acids. Looked up from germline, CDR1 is MNHEY and CDR2 is SVGAGI. With 2 bases removed from V and 0 bases from J, the gap between germline ends came to 10 bases. The CDR3 sequence is CASSYIASATNEKLFF. Here the CDR3 DNA reads TGTGCCAGCAGTTACATCGCATCTGCAACTAATGAAAAACTGTTTTTT.

The J gene is TRBJ1-1, the V gene TRBV6-5; TRBD1 matches at 7 bases. V dropped 0 bases and J dropped 8; count of bases not matched to a gene: 3. The CDR3 is 13 amino acids. CDR1 is MNHEY, CDR2 SVGAGI, per germline. The CDR3 here is CASSYSVTGEAFF. CDR3 nucleotide sequence: TGTGCCAGCAGTTACTCGGTGACAGGGGAAGCTTTCTTT.

The rearrangement links TRBV6-6 to TRBJ2-7; D tentatively reads TRBD1 or TRBD2 (5 bases each). V was clipped by 5 bases and J by 3 bases, with 14 bases between them. This CDR3 contains 14 residues. Germline V gene lookup returns CDR1 MNHNY and CDR2 SVGAGI (reference sequence). The CDR3 sequence is CASSVGAGFYEQYF. CDR3 in DNA: TGTGCCAGCAGTGTAGGGGCGGGTTTCTACGAGCAGTACTTC.

This clone was observed a single time. This chain joins TRBV11-2 and TRBJ2-3; 9 bases map to TRBD2. Germline CDR1 reads SGHAT; CDR2 reads FQNNGV. The junction had 10 bases not matched to a gene; V was cut back by 3 bases and J by 3 bases. The CDR3 totals 17 residues. CDR3 bases: TGTGCCAGCAGCTTCGGCGGGAGGGGGAAGCAGACAGATACGCAGTATTTT. This encodes CASSFGGRGKQTDTQYF. Together with reference TRBV11-2 and TRBJ2-3, the CDR3 gives the full variable domain: EAGVAQSPRYKIIEKRQSVAFWCNPISGHATLYWYQQILGQGPKLLIQFQNNGVVDDSQLPKDRFSAERLKGVDSTLKIQPAKLEDSAVYLCASSFGGRGKQTDTQYFGPGTRLTVL.